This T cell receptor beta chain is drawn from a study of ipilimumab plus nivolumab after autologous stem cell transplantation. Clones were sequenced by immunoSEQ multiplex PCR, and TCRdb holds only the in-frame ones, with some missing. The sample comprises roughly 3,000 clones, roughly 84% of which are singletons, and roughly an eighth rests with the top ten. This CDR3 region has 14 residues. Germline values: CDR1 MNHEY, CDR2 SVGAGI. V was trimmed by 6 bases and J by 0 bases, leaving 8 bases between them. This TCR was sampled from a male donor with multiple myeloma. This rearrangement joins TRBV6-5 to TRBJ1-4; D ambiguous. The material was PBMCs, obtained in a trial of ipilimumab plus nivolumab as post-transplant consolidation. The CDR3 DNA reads TGTGCCAGCAGGGCGGGGTCAACTAATGAAAAACTGTTTTTT. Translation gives CASRAGSTNEKLFF.